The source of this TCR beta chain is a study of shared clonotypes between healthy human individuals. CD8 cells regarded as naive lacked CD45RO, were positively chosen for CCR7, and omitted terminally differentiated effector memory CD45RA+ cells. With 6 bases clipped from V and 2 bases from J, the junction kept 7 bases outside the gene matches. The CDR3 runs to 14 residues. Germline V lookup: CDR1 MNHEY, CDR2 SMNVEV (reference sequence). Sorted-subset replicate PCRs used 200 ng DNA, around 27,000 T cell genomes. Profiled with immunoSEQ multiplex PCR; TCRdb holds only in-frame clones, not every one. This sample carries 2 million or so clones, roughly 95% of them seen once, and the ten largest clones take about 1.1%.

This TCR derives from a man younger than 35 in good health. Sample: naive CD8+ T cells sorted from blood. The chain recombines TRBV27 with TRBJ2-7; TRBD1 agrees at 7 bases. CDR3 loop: CASSQWDSTYEQYF. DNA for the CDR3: TGTGCCAGCAGCCAGTGGGACAGCACCTACGAGCAGTACTTC.